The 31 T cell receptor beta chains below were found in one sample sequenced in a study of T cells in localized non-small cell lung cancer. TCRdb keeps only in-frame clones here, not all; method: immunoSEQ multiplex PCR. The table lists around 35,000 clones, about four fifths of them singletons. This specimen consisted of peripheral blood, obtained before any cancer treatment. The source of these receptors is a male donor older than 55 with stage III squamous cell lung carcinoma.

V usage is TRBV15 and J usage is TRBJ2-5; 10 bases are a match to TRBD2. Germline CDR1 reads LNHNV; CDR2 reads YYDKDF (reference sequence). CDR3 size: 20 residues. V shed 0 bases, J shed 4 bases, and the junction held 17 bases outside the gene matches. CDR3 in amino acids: CATSRDEGPDSGRIGETQYF. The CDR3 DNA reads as TGTGCCACCAGCAGAGATGAGGGGCCAGATAGCGGGAGGATAGGAGAGACCCAGTACTTC.

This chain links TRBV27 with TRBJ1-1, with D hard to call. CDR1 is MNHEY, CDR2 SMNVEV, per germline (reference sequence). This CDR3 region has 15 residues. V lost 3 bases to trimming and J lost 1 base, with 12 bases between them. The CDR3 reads CASSFGPDENTEAFF. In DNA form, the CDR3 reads TGTGCCAGCAGTTTTGGACCGGACGAGAACACTGAAGCTTTCTTT.

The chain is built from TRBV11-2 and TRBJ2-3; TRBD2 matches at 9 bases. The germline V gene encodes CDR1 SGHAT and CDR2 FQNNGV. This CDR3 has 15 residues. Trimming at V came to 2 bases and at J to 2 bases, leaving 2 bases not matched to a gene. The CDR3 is CASSLLGLATDTQYF. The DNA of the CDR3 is TGTGCCAGCAGCTTATTGGGACTAGCCACAGATACGCAGTATTTT.

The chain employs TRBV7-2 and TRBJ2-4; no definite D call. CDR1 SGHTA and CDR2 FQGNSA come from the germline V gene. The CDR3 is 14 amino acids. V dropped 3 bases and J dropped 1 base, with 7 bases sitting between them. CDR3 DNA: TGTGCCAGCAGCTTTTATGAGGCCAAAAACATTCAGTACTTC. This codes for CASSFYEAKNIQYF.

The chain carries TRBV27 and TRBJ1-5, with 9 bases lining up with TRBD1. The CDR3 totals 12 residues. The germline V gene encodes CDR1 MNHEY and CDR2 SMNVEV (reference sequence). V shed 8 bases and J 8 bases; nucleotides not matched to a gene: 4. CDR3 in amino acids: CASGQGMEPQHF. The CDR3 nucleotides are TGTGCCAGCGGACAGGGGATGGAGCCCCAGCATTTT.

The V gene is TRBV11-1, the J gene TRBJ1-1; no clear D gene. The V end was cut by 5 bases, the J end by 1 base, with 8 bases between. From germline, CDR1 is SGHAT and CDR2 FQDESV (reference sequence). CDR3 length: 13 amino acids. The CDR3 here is CASSPLGNTEAFF. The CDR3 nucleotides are TGTGCCAGCAGCCCCCTGGGGAACACTGAAGCTTTCTTT.

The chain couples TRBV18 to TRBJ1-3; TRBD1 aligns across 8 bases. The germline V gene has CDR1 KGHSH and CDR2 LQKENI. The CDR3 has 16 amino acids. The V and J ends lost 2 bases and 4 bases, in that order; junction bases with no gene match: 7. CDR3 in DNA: TGTGCCAGCTCACCATACGACAGGGGAGGCGGAAACACCATATATTTT. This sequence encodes CASSPYDRGGGNTIYF.

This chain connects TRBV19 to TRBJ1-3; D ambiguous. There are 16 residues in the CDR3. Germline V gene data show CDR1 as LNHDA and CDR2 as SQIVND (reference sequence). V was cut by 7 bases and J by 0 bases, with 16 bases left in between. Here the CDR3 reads CASTTPTVFSGNTIYF. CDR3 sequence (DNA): TGTGCCAGTACAACCCCCACCGTCTTCTCTGGAAACACCATATATTTT.

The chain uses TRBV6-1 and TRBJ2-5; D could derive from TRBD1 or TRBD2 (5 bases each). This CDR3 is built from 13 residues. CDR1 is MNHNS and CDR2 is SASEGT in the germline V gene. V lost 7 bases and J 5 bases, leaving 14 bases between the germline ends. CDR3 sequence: CASIPSGPETQYF. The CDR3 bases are TGTGCCAGCATTCCCTCGGGGCCGGAGACCCAGTACTTC.

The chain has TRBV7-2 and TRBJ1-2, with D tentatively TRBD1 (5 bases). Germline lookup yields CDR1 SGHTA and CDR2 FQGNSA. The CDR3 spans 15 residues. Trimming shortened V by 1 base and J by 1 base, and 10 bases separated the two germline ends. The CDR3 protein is CASSLGGAVNYGYTF. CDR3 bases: TGTGCCAGCAGCTTAGGGGGCGCTGTTAACTATGGCTACACCTTC.

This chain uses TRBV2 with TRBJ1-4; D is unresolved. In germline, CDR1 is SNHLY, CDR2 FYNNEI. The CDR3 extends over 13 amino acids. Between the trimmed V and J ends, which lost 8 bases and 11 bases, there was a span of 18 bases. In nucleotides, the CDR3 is TGTGCCAGCCTCGCCGGAGGTGGGGAGAAACTGTTTTTT. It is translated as CASLAGGGEKLFF.

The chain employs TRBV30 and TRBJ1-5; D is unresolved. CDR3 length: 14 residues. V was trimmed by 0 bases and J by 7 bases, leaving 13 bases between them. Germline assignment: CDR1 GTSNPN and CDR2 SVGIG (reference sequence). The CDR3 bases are TGTGCCTGGAGTGTACCTCGGACGGAACAGCCCCAGCATTTT. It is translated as CAWSVPRTEQPQHF.

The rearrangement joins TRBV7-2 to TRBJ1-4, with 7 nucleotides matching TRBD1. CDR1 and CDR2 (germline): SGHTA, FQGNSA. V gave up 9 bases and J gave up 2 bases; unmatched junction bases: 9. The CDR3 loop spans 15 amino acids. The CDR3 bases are TGTGCCAGTAACCCTACCAGGGGGACTAATGAAAAACTGTTTTTT. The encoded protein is CASNPTRGTNEKLFF.

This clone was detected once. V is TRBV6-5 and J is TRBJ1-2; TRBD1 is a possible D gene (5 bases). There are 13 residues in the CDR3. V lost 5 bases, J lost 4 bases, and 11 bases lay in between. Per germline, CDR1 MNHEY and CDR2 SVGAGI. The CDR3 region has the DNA TGTGCCAGCAGTGAAGCGACAGCCTATGGCTACACCTTC. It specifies CASSEATAYGYTF.

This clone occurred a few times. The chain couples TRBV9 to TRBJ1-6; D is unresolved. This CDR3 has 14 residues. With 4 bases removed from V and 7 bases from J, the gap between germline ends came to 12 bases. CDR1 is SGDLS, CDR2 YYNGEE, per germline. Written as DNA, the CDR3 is TGTGCCAGCAGCCTAGACATGGGAAATTCACCCCTCCACTTT. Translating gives CASSLDMGNSPLHF.

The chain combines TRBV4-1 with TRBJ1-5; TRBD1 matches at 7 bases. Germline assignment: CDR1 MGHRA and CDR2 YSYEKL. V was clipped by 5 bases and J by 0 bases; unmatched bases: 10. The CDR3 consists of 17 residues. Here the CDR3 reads CASSYFHRGSSNQPQHF. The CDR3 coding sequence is TGCGCCAGCAGCTACTTCCACAGGGGTTCTAGCAATCAGCCCCAGCATTTT.

In DNA form, the CDR3 reads TGCGCCAGCAGCCAGGAGACTCGGGATTCCGGTCTCCAAGAGACCCAGTACTTC. It is translated as CASSQETRDSGLQETQYF. The V and J genes are TRBV4-3 and TRBJ2-5; D may be TRBD2 (5 bases). There are 18 residues in the CDR3. From germline, CDR1 is LGHNA and CDR2 YSLEER. V dropped 3 bases and J dropped 1 base, with 21 bases sitting between them.

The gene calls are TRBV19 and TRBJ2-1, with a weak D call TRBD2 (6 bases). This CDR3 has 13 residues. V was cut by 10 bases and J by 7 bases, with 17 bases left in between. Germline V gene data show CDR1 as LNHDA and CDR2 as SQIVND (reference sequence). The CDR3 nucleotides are TGTGCCACCAAAATTCCCGGGAGTAATGAGCAGTTCTTC. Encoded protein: CATKIPGSNEQFF.

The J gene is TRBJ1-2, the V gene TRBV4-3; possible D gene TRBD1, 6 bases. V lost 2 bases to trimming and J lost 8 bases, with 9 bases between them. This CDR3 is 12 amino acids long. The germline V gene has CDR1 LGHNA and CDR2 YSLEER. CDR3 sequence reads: CASSQTGRGYTF. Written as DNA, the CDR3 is TGCGCCAGCAGCCAAACAGGGCGGGGCTACACCTTC.

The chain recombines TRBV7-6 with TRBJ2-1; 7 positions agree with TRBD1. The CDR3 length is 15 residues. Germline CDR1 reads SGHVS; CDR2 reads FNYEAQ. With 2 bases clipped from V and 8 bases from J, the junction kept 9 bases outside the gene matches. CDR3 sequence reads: CASSLSVTGRDEQFF. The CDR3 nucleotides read TGTGCCAGCAGCTTAAGTGTGACAGGGAGAGATGAGCAGTTCTTC.

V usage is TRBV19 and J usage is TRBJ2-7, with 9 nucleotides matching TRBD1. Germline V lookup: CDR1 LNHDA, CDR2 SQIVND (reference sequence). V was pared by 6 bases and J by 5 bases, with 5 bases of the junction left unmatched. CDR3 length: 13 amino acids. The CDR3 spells CASRKTGGNEQYF. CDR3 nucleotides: TGTGCCAGTAGAAAGACAGGGGGGAACGAGCAGTACTTC.

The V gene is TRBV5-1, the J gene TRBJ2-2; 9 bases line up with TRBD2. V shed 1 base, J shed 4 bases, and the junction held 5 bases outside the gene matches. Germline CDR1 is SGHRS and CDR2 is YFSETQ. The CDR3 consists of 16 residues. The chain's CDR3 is CASSLKTSGFTGELFF. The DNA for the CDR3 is TGCGCCAGCAGCTTGAAGACTAGCGGATTCACCGGGGAGCTGTTTTTT.

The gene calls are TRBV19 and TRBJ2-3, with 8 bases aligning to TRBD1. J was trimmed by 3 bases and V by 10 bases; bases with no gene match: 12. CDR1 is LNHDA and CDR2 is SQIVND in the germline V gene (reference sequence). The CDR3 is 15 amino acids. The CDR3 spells CATNDPGGATDTQYF. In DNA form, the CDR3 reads TGTGCCACTAATGATCCAGGGGGCGCTACAGATACGCAGTATTTT.

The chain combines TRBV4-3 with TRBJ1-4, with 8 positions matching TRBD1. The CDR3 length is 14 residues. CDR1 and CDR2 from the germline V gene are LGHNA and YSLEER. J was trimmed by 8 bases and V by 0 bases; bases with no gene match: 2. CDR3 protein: CASSQDWTGEKLFF. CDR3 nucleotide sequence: TGCGCCAGCAGCCAAGATTGGACAGGGGAAAAACTGTTTTTT.

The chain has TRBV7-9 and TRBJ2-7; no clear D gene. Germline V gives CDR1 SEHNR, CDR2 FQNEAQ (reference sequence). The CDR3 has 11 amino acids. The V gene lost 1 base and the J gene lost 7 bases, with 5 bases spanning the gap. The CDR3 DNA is TGTGCCAGCAGCTTAGGGGTAGAGCAGTACTTC. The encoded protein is CASSLGVEQYF.

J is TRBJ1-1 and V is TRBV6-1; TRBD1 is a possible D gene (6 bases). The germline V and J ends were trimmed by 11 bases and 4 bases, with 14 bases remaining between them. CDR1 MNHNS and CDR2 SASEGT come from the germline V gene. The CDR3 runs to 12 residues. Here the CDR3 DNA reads TGTGCCTCCATCGGAGGGGGCACTGAAGCTTTCTTT. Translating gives CASIGGGTEAFF.

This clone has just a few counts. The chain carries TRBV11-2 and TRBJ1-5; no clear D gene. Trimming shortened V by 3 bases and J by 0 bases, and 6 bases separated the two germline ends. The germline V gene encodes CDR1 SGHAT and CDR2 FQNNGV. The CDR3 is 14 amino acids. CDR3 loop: CASSLEGSNQPQHF. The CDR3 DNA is TGTGCCAGCAGCTTGGAGGGTAGCAATCAGCCCCAGCATTTT.

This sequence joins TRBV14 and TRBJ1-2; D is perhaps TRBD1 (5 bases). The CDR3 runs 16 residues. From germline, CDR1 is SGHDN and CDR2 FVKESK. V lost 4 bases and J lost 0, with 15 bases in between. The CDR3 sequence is CASSPAGARANYGYTF. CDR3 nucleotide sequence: TGTGCCAGCAGCCCAGCCGGGGCCAGAGCTAACTATGGCTACACCTTC.

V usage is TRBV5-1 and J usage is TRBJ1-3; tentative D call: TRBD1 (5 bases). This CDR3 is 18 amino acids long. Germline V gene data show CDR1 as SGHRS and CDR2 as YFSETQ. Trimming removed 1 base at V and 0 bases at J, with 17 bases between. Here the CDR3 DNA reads TGCGCCAGCAGCTTGTTTAGTCCAGGGACCTACTCTGGAAACACCATATATTTT. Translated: CASSLFSPGTYSGNTIYF.

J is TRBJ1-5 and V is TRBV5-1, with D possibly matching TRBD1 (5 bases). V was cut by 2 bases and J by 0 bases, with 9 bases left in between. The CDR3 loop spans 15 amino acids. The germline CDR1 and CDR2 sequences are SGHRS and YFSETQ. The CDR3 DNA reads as TGCGCCAGCAGCTTAGGGGATTCTAGCAATCAGCCCCAGCATTTT. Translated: CASSLGDSSNQPQHF.

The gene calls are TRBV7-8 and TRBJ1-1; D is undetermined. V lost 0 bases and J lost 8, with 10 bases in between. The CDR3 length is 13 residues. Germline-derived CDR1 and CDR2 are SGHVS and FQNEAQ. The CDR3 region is CASSLARAPEAFF. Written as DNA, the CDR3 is TGTGCCAGCAGCTTAGCGCGTGCCCCCGAAGCTTTCTTT.